The source of this T cell receptor (beta chain) is a study of CD8 T cells in ankylosing spondylitis. Broader study findings: Significant enrichment of disease-linked clones was reported in matched ankylosing spondylitis synovial fluid. Previous work reported some of these motif variants in the synovial fluid and blood of reactive arthritis. Within ankylosing spondylitis blood, a TCR beta motif made up of several highly homologous variants appeared to be characteristic.

As concerns this clonotype: Its antigen is unknown. This sequence may be a read error, since a much larger clone differs from it by one base.

Quantitative 5'-RACE with molecular barcodes produced the TCR beta libraries. TCRdb re-called the 5' RACE reads with MiXCR, one entry per CDR3 protein. The sample has fewer than 200,000 distinct CDR3 sequences; around 19% are singletons. CDR3 length: 15 residues. Germline loops: CDR1 SNHLY, CDR2 FYNNEI. Sequenced input: blood, either unsorted or a sorted T cell fraction (not recorded which). V usage is TRBV2 and J usage is TRBJ2-1, with TRBD2 matching over 9 bases. This TCR was sampled from a male donor with ankylosing spondylitis or in good health (not recorded which). The CDR3 protein is CTTRVDTAGGGEQFF. The CDR3 nucleotides read TGTACCACCCGAGTCGATACAGCGGGAGGAGGTGAGCAGTTCTTC.